This TCR beta chain was sequenced for a study of CXCR3-negative and CXCR3-positive naive CD8 T cells. Study-level results: Much lower diversity was found in memory CD8+ cells, while both naive subsets had comparably high diversity. CXCR3 expression dropped partially after cryopreservation, and most assays relied on fresh PBMCs. With respect to TRBV-TRBJ usage, naive CXCR3-negative and CXCR3-positive cells were similar; memory differed. Higher TRB CDR3 hydrophobicity marked CXCR3-positive naive cells relative to CXCR3-negative naive cells.

To note about this clonotype: What it recognizes is unknown.

In preparing the TRB cDNA libraries, 5' RACE with UMI labels was used. Each CDR3 protein gets one entry in TCRdb, which reprocessed the 5' RACE reads and gives no DNA. This sample carries 130,000 or so distinct CDR3 sequences, with roughly 0.41% going to the ten biggest clones. Naive CD8+ T cells carried a CD45RO-CCR7+CD27+CD95- phenotype. CDR1 and CDR2 (germline): SEHNR, FQNEAQ (reference sequence). The CDR3 is made up of 16 amino acids. This TCR was sampled from a human donor in good health. Some clones in this sample may be carry-over from other donors' samples. This rearrangement joins TRBV7-9 to TRBJ2-1. Sequenced material: naive CXCR3+ CD8+ T cells from blood. The subset: CD45RO-CCR7+CD27+CD95- naive CD8+ T cells expressing CXCR3 (TNR3+). CDR3: CASRDPVGGTYNEQFF.